A selection of T cell receptor beta chains follows, all from one sample in a study of CD8 T cells in ankylosing spondylitis. TCRdb fed the 5' RACE reads into MiXCR, producing one record per CDR3 protein. The table has 350,000 or so distinct CDR3 sequences, roughly 10% seen once; the top ten hold roughly 9%. Sequenced: blood, either unsorted or a sorted T cell fraction (not recorded which). The receptors shown here come from a female donor with ankylosing spondylitis or in good health (not recorded which). Each CDR3 is given with its conserved first and last residue. The D gene is left open where the match is weak. Size tells how often a clone was seen (once, few, many) or the class of an expanded clone, and some rows leave it out.

clone size,J gene,V gene,D gene,CDR3 DNA,CDR3 protein
-,TRBJ2-7,TRBV7-3,-,TGTGCCAGCAGCTTAAAAGCCGGATTCTACGAGCAGTACTTC,CASSLKAGFYEQYF
many,TRBJ1-6,TRBV5-1,-,TGCGCCAGCAGCTTGGGGGAGCGCGATTCACCCCTCCACTTT,CASSLGERDSPLHF
many,TRBJ2-5,TRBV12-3/TRBV12-4,-,TGTGCCAGCAGTCAAGGAGGATGGGAGACCCAGTACTTC,CASSQGGWETQYF
many,TRBJ2-7,TRBV20-1,-,TGCAGTGCTAGGCCGGGACACTTCTACGAGCAGTACTTC,CSARPGHFYEQYF
many,TRBJ1-2,TRBV20-1,-,TGCAGTGCTGATAAATGGTCGGACTATGGCTACACCTTC,CSADKWSDYGYTF
many,TRBJ2-7,TRBV20-1,TRBD1,TGCAGTGCTAGGGGGACAGGGGGCTACGAGCAGTACTTC,CSARGTGGYEQYF
many,TRBJ2-3,TRBV20-1,TRBD1,TGCAGTGCTAGTAGGGGGCCTAGCACAGATACGCAGTATTTT,CSASRGPSTDTQYF
many,TRBJ2-7,TRBV20-1,TRBD2,TGCAGTGCTAGAGAGGGCGGGAGTTCCCACGAGCAGTACTTC,CSAREGGSSHEQYF
-,TRBJ2-7,TRBV5-1,TRBD1,TGCGCCAGCACCAACTGGGGACAGGTCGCCGAGCAGTACTTC,CASTNWGQVAEQYF
many,TRBJ2-1,TRBV7-9,-,TGTGCCAGCAGCTTAGAGGGGCCGAACAATGAGCAGTTCTTC,CASSLEGPNNEQFF
many,TRBJ2-1,TRBV24-1,TRBD2,TGTGCCACCAGTGATTTGGGGCTAGCGGGAGGTTATGAGCAGTTCTTC,CATSDLGLAGGYEQFF
few,TRBJ2-3,TRBV5-1,TRBD1,TGCGCCAGCAGCTCTACAGGGGCGGCAGATACGCAGTATTTT,CASSSTGAADTQYF
many,TRBJ2-2,TRBV10-1,TRBD1,TGCGCCAGCAACGGACAGGTCACCGGGGAGCTGTTTTTT,CASNGQVTGELFF
many,TRBJ2-7,TRBV6-1,TRBD1,TGTGCCAGCAGTGGAAGGACAGGGGTCTCCTACGAGCAGTACTTC,CASSGRTGVSYEQYF
many,TRBJ2-3,TRBV5-1,TRBD2,TGCGCCAGCAGCTTGGGAGCGGGGGCCCTCACAGATACGCAGTATTTT,CASSLGAGALTDTQYF
many,TRBJ1-2,TRBV29-1,-,TGCAGCGTTGGGAGGGTCACCCCCTATGGCTACACCTTC,CSVGRVTPYGYTF
-,TRBJ1-1,TRBV27,-,TGTGCCAGTCATCGGGGCTCTGAAGCTTTCTTT,CASHRGSEAFF
-,TRBJ1-1,TRBV28,TRBD1,TGTGCCACGACCACCGGGACAGAACAAGCTTTCTTT,CATTTGTEQAFF
many,TRBJ2-3,TRBV4-3,-,TGCGCCAGCAGCCAAGAAATCGGGGCGGCTAGCTCTAGCACAGATACGCAGTATTTT,CASSQEIGAASSSTDTQYF
-,TRBJ2-2,TRBV6-2/TRBV6-3,-,TGTGCCAGCAGTCCTCAGGTTCCCGGGGAGCTGTTTTTT,CASSPQVPGELFF
many,TRBJ2-7,TRBV5-1,-,TGCGCCAGCAGCTTGGGAGACTACGAGCAGTACTTC,CASSLGDYEQYF
many,TRBJ2-1,TRBV6-1,TRBD1,TGTGCCAGCGGGGGGACAGGGCCTTACAATGAGCAGTTCTTC,CASGGTGPYNEQFF
many,TRBJ2-7,TRBV20-1,-,TGCAGTGCTAGTATGAGGCAGGACGAGCAGTACTTC,CSASMRQDEQYF
many,TRBJ2-7,TRBV5-1,-,TGCGCCAGCAGCCCGATCACGACGCAGGAGCAGTACTTC,CASSPITTQEQYF
few,TRBJ2-7,TRBV3-1,TRBD2,TGTGCCAGCAGCCAAGATCTCAGTGGGAGGGGCTCCTACGAGCAGTACTTC,CASSQDLSGRGSYEQYF
-,TRBJ2-6,TRBV29-1,-,TGCAGCGTTCGTTCAGGATCTGGGGCCAACGTCCTGACTTTC,CSVRSGSGANVLTF
-,TRBJ1-2,TRBV29-1,-,TGCAGCGTCCCCACTCTGACGGAGACCCGGTATGGCTACACCTTC,CSVPTLTETRYGYTF
many,TRBJ2-7,TRBV20-1,-,TGCAGTGCTAGCTCCGGAGTGCGGACCTACGAGCAGTACTTC,CSASSGVRTYEQYF
many,TRBJ1-2,TRBV20-1,TRBD1,TGCAGTGCTGTCCACAGGGGGCTTGACTATGGCTACACCTTC,CSAVHRGLDYGYTF
many,TRBJ2-7,TRBV7-9,-,TGTGCCAGCAGCTTAGCACAGGCTTCCAACGAGCAGTACTTC,CASSLAQASNEQYF
few,TRBJ1-2,TRBV5-1,TRBD1,TGCGCCAGCAGCCTCCGGGACAGGGGAATAGACTATGGCTACACCTTC,CASSLRDRGIDYGYTF
few,TRBJ2-5,TRBV27,-,TGTGCCAGCAGTTTATTCGGAGAGACCCAGTACTTC,CASSLFGETQYF
many,TRBJ1-1,TRBV6-1,TRBD1,TGTGCCAGTTTTCCCCCAGGGACAGGGGTTGCTTTCTTT,CASFPPGTGVAFF
-,TRBJ1-2,TRBV7-2,TRBD1,TGTGCCAGCGTCCCGGACAGGGGCGCTTCAGGCTACACCTTC,CASVPDRGASGYTF
few,TRBJ2-5,TRBV4-3,TRBD1,TGCGCCAGCAGCCAAGATAGGGACAGGGGATCGGAGACCCAGTACTTC,CASSQDRDRGSETQYF
-,TRBJ1-1,TRBV5-1,-,TGCGCCAGCAGCCCGATGTTTGGGGGCGAAGCTTTCTTT,CASSPMFGGEAFF
few,TRBJ2-6,TRBV20-1,-,TGCAGTGCTAGAGACCAAGACAGTTTACTTGGGGGGGCCAACGTCCTGACTTTC,CSARDQDSLLGGANVLTF
many,TRBJ2-2,TRBV20-1,TRBD1,TGCAGTGCTAGAGGTGGGACAGGGAACACCGGGGAGCTGTTTTTT,CSARGGTGNTGELFF
many,TRBJ1-5,TRBV27,-,TGTGCCAGCAGTAACAGGGGCAATCAGCCCCAGCATTTT,CASSNRGNQPQHF
-,TRBJ1-3,TRBV12-3/TRBV12-4,-,TGTGCCAGCAAACACCCCTCGGGGGGCGGAAACACCATATATTTT,CASKHPSGGGNTIYF
-,TRBJ1-5,TRBV15,TRBD1,TGTGCCACCAGCCCCCGGGACAGAAATCAGCCCCAGCATTTT,CATSPRDRNQPQHF
-,TRBJ1-1,TRBV27,-,TGTGCCAGCAGCTTCCGCCCGGATGAAGCTTTCTTT,CASSFRPDEAFF
many,TRBJ2-5,TRBV7-8,-,TGTGCCAGCAGCTCGATGGACGGGGAAGAGACCCAGTACTTC,CASSSMDGEETQYF
many,TRBJ2-2,TRBV5-1,-,TGCGCCAGCAGCCGCCTTCCGGAAACCGGGGAGCTGTTTTTT,CASSRLPETGELFF
few,TRBJ2-6,TRBV29-1,-,TGCAGCGTGGCCGCAGGGATCTCTGGGGCCAACGTCCTGACTTTC,CSVAAGISGANVLTF
many,TRBJ1-1,TRBV6-1,TRBD1,TGTGCCAGCAGTGTCGGGACAGTGAACACTGAAGCTTTCTTT,CASSVGTVNTEAFF
many,TRBJ2-2,TRBV5-8,TRBD1,TGTGCCAGCAGCTGGGGACAGGGGAACACCGGGGAGCTGTTTTTT,CASSWGQGNTGELFF
many,TRBJ1-4,TRBV20-1,-,TGCAGTGCTTCCCCGGATGCAACTAATGAAAAACTGTTTTTT,CSASPDATNEKLFF